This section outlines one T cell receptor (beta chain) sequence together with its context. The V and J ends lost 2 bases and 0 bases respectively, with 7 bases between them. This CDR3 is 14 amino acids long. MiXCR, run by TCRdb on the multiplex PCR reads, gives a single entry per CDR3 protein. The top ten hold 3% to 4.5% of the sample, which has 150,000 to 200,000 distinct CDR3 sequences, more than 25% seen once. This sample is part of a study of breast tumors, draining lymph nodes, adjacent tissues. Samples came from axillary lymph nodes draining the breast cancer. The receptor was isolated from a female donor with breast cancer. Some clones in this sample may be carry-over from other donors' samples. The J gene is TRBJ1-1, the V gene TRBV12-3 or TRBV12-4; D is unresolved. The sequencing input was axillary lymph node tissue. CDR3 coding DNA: TGTGCCAGCAGTTTATCTGTCGTGAACACTGAAGCTTTCTTT. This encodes CASSLSVVNTEAFF.